Below, 5 T cell receptor beta chains from the same sample are listed, as sequenced in a study of PD-L1 blockade in urothelial cancer. Clones were sequenced by immunoSEQ multiplex PCR, and TCRdb holds only the in-frame ones, with some missing. The sample lists 120,000 or so clones; 86% were seen once. Indicated time point: peripheral blood 6 weeks after treatment start. Sequenced here: PBMCs, sampled around atezolizumab (anti-PD-L1) treatment. The source of these receptors is a man in his fifties or sixties with urothelial cancer.

V and J are TRBV28 and TRBJ1-2; a weak D match, TRBD1 (5 bases). Trimming removed 11 bases at V and 6 bases at J, with 16 bases between. The CDR3 is 12 amino acids. CDR1 and CDR2 (germline): MDHEN, SYDVKM. This CDR3 is CAGLWGGNGYTF. For the CDR3, the DNA is TGTGCCGGCCTCTGGGGGGGAAATGGCTACACCTTC.

This clone was counted a single time. The rearrangement links TRBV21-1 to TRBJ2-3; the table's D call, TRBD2, has no DNA check behind it. TRBV21-1 is an annotated pseudogene. This CDR3 is 15 amino acids long. Written as DNA, the CDR3 is TGTGCCAGCAGCCAACTAGCGGGAGTCACAGATACGCAGTATTTT. Translated: CASSQLAGVTDTQYF.

Details on this clone: Different DNA sequences within this sample yield the same CDR3. The chain is built from TRBV7-2 and TRBJ2-7; D is possibly TRBD1 (6 bases). The CDR3 contains 15 residues. Germline V gene sequence: CDR1 SGHTA, CDR2 FQGNSA. Trimming left V 7 bases short and J 2 bases short, with 18 bases between. The CDR3 sequence: CASTQGTGPTYEQYF. The DNA of the CDR3 is TGTGCCAGCACCCAAGGAACAGGGCCTACCTACGAGCAGTACTTC.

The chain uses TRBV5-6 and TRBJ1-2; D perhaps matches TRBD1 (5 bases). Germline V CDR1 and CDR2: SGHDT, YYEEEE. The CDR3 is made up of 14 amino acids. V gave up 5 bases and J gave up 8 bases, with 19 bases separating them. The CDR3 sequence is CASSQDQGLRGYTF. CDR3 nucleotides: TGTGCCAGCAGTCAAGATCAGGGTCTGAGGGGCTACACCTTC.

The V and J genes are TRBV7-2 and TRBJ2-7; tentative D call: TRBD1 (6 bases). The V end was cut by 5 bases, the J end by 2 bases, with 13 bases between. The CDR3 has 14 residues. Germline V lookup: CDR1 SGHTA, CDR2 FQGNSA. The CDR3 DNA reads as TGTGCCAGCAGCCTTAATACAGGGCCCTACGAGCAGTACTTC. Translated, it gives CASSLNTGPYEQYF.